The rows below give T cell receptor beta chains drawn from one sample of a study of blood T cells in healthy people across ages. Each CDR3 protein gets one entry after TCRdb re-called the 5' RACE reads with MiXCR. This sample carries around 1.5 million distinct CDR3 sequences, 30% to 35% of them seen once, and the ten largest clones take around 10%. The material sequenced was blood. Source of these receptors: a woman in her twenties or thirties in good health. Each CDR3 is given with its conserved first and last residue. Fields, in order: CDR3 protein, CDR3 DNA, J gene, clone size, V gene, D gene. The D gene is left open where the match is weak. Only some rows state a clone size, as once, few, many or a class for expanded clones.

cdr3_aa: CSFPGGDYGYTF
cdr3_nt: TGCAGTTTCCCGGGCGGGGACTATGGCTACACCTTC
j_call: TRBJ1-2
clone_size: NA
v_call: TRBV20-1
d_call: NA

cdr3_aa: CSASSTPYEQYF
cdr3_nt: TGCAGTGCTAGTTCCACCCCCTACGAGCAGTACTTC
j_call: TRBJ2-7
clone_size: once
v_call: TRBV20-1
d_call: NA

cdr3_aa: CASSDPGGGAETQYF
cdr3_nt: TGCGCCAGCAGTGACCCCGGTGGCGGGGCGGAGACCCAGTACTTC
j_call: TRBJ2-5
clone_size: NA
v_call: TRBV10-1
d_call: NA

cdr3_aa: CASSQDLGLDSNEQFF
cdr3_nt: TGTGCCAGCAGCCAAGATCTGGGACTAGATAGCAATGAGCAGTTCTTC
j_call: TRBJ2-1
clone_size: NA
v_call: TRBV3-1
d_call: TRBD2

cdr3_aa: CASSPPRANMNTEAFF
cdr3_nt: TGTGCCAGCAGCCCACCCCGAGCTAACATGAACACTGAAGCTTTCTTT
j_call: TRBJ1-1
clone_size: few
v_call: TRBV4-2
d_call: NA

cdr3_aa: CAWSVALDYEQYF
cdr3_nt: TGTGCCTGGAGTGTAGCTCTTGACTACGAGCAGTACTTC
j_call: TRBJ2-7
clone_size: NA
v_call: TRBV30
d_call: NA

cdr3_aa: CASSDTGGTLEAFF
cdr3_nt: TGCGCCAGCAGCGACACCGGGGGGACCCTTGAAGCTTTCTTT
j_call: TRBJ1-1
clone_size: NA
v_call: TRBV5-1
d_call: NA

cdr3_aa: CASTHTGEWKTQYF
cdr3_nt: TGTGCCAGCACTCACACAGGGGAGTGGAAGACCCAGTACTTC
j_call: TRBJ2-5
clone_size: NA
v_call: TRBV6-2/TRBV6-3
d_call: TRBD1

cdr3_aa: CASSLWSGSSYNEQFF
cdr3_nt: TGTGCCAGCAGTTTATGGAGCGGGAGCTCCTACAATGAGCAGTTCTTC
j_call: TRBJ2-1
clone_size: NA
v_call: TRBV7-9
d_call: TRBD2

cdr3_aa: CSARTTGLMKLFF
cdr3_nt: TGCAGTGCTAGAACAACAGGGCTGATGAAACTGTTTTTT
j_call: TRBJ1-4
clone_size: few
v_call: TRBV20-1
d_call: NA

cdr3_aa: CASSLTLGASGRAETQYF
cdr3_nt: TGTGCCAGCAGCTTAACCCTTGGGGCTAGCGGGAGGGCAGAGACCCAGTACTTC
j_call: TRBJ2-5
clone_size: NA
v_call: TRBV7-9
d_call: TRBD2

cdr3_aa: CSASPMGGGPNEQFF
cdr3_nt: TGCAGTGCTAGCCCGATGGGCGGGGGACCGAATGAGCAGTTCTTC
j_call: TRBJ2-1
clone_size: NA
v_call: TRBV20-1
d_call: TRBD2

cdr3_aa: CASSLDGRVYEQYF
cdr3_nt: TGTGCCAGCAGTTTAGATGGAAGGGTCTACGAGCAGTACTTC
j_call: TRBJ2-7
clone_size: few
v_call: TRBV28
d_call: NA

cdr3_aa: CASSLGEWGYTF
cdr3_nt: TGTGCCAGCAGCTTAGGGGAGTGGGGCTACACCTTC
j_call: TRBJ1-2
clone_size: few
v_call: TRBV7-9
d_call: NA

cdr3_aa: CSVEHRGEDYGYTF
cdr3_nt: TGCAGCGTGGAACACAGAGGAGAGGACTATGGCTACACCTTC
j_call: TRBJ1-2
clone_size: many
v_call: TRBV29-1
d_call: NA

cdr3_aa: CSTRAHRREVFRGEQFF
cdr3_nt: TGCAGTACTAGAGCCCACCGGCGGGAGGTATTCCGAGGGGAGCAGTTCTTC
j_call: TRBJ2-1
clone_size: few
v_call: TRBV20-1
d_call: TRBD2

cdr3_aa: CAWSVARTEQFF
cdr3_nt: TGTGCCTGGAGTGTTGCTCGTACTGAGCAGTTCTTC
j_call: TRBJ2-1
clone_size: few
v_call: TRBV30
d_call: NA

cdr3_aa: CASSRTGTGANVLTF
cdr3_nt: TGCGCCAGCAGCCGGACAGGGACCGGGGCCAACGTCCTGACTTTC
j_call: TRBJ2-6
clone_size: few
v_call: TRBV5-1
d_call: TRBD1

cdr3_aa: CASSTAGTGNYEQYF
cdr3_nt: TGTGCCAGCAGCACCGCCGGGACAGGGAACTACGAGCAGTACTTC
j_call: TRBJ2-7
clone_size: NA
v_call: TRBV3-1
d_call: TRBD1

cdr3_aa: CASVDGGLESNEQFF
cdr3_nt: TGTGCCAGCGTAGACGGGGGACTAGAAAGCAATGAGCAGTTCTTC
j_call: TRBJ2-1
clone_size: NA
v_call: TRBV12-3/TRBV12-4
d_call: TRBD2

cdr3_aa: CSARGGPSSYNEQFF
cdr3_nt: TGCAGTGCCCGAGGAGGTCCGAGCTCCTACAATGAGCAGTTCTTC
j_call: TRBJ2-1
clone_size: NA
v_call: TRBV20-1
d_call: NA

cdr3_aa: CASSLEMGLAGNEQFF
cdr3_nt: TGTGCCAGCAGCTTAGAAATGGGACTAGCAGGCAATGAGCAGTTCTTC
j_call: TRBJ2-1
clone_size: few
v_call: TRBV11-1
d_call: TRBD2

cdr3_aa: CASSLGRSHEQFF
cdr3_nt: TGTGCCAGCAGCTTGGGGCGGTCGCATGAGCAGTTCTTC
j_call: TRBJ2-1
clone_size: NA
v_call: TRBV7-3
d_call: NA

cdr3_aa: CASSALGTSSYNEQFF
cdr3_nt: TGCGCCAGCAGCGCCTTGGGGACCAGCTCCTACAATGAGCAGTTCTTC
j_call: TRBJ2-1
clone_size: NA
v_call: TRBV4-1
d_call: NA

cdr3_aa: CASTEAGKLNEQFF
cdr3_nt: TGTGCCTCTACGGAAGCGGGGAAACTCAATGAGCAGTTCTTC
j_call: TRBJ2-1
clone_size: NA
v_call: TRBV19
d_call: TRBD2

cdr3_aa: CASSQGPRKRGAWDEQFF
cdr3_nt: TGCGCCAGCAGCCAGGGCCCGAGGAAGCGGGGGGCCTGGGATGAGCAGTTCTTC
j_call: TRBJ2-1
clone_size: NA
v_call: TRBV4-1
d_call: TRBD2

cdr3_aa: CASSHGLVGITDTQYF
cdr3_nt: TGTGCCAGCAGTCATGGACTAGTTGGGATCACAGATACGCAGTATTTT
j_call: TRBJ2-3
clone_size: few
v_call: TRBV6-1
d_call: TRBD2

cdr3_aa: CSARDQKNRGRGYGYTF
cdr3_nt: TGCAGTGCTAGAGACCAAAAGAACAGGGGGCGCGGCTATGGCTACACCTTC
j_call: TRBJ1-2
clone_size: few
v_call: TRBV20-1
d_call: TRBD1

cdr3_aa: CASSLGGGLAGEEQFF
cdr3_nt: TGTGCCAGCAGCTTAGGGGGGGGACTAGCGGGAGAGGAGCAGTTCTTC
j_call: TRBJ2-1
clone_size: NA
v_call: TRBV7-9
d_call: TRBD2

cdr3_aa: CASNKLAAEGPQYF
cdr3_nt: TGTGCCAGCAACAAACTAGCGGCCGAAGGGCCTCAGTACTTC
j_call: TRBJ2-5
clone_size: NA
v_call: TRBV12-3/TRBV12-4
d_call: TRBD2

cdr3_aa: CASSLGGPGRGRSGNTIYF
cdr3_nt: TGTGCCAGCAGCTTAGGGGGCCCTGGCAGGGGACGCTCTGGAAACACCATATATTTT
j_call: TRBJ1-3
clone_size: NA
v_call: TRBV7-2
d_call: NA

cdr3_aa: CSARDPAQEGEKLFF
cdr3_nt: TGCAGTGCTAGAGATCCCGCCCAGGAGGGTGAAAAACTGTTTTTT
j_call: TRBJ1-4
clone_size: NA
v_call: TRBV20-1
d_call: NA

cdr3_aa: CSAPRAGSVYEQYF
cdr3_nt: TGCAGTGCCCCACGGGCAGGGTCTGTCTACGAGCAGTACTTC
j_call: TRBJ2-7
clone_size: few
v_call: TRBV20-1
d_call: NA

cdr3_aa: CASSLVRMEQETQYF
cdr3_nt: TGTGCCAGCAGCTTAGTACGGATGGAGCAAGAGACCCAGTACTTC
j_call: TRBJ2-5
clone_size: NA
v_call: TRBV7-9
d_call: NA

cdr3_aa: CASRDWRGTGTQYF
cdr3_nt: TGTGCCAGCAGGGATTGGAGGGGCACAGGTACGCAGTATTTT
j_call: TRBJ2-3
clone_size: few
v_call: TRBV7-8
d_call: NA

cdr3_aa: CASSSLLGQGFYEQYF
cdr3_nt: TGCGCCAGCAGTTCCCTTTTGGGACAGGGGTTTTACGAGCAGTACTTC
j_call: TRBJ2-7
clone_size: few
v_call: TRBV4-1
d_call: TRBD1

cdr3_aa: CAWTQTMDYGYTF
cdr3_nt: TGTGCCTGGACCCAGACTATGGATTATGGCTACACCTTC
j_call: TRBJ1-2
clone_size: NA
v_call: TRBV30
d_call: NA

cdr3_aa: CASSQGYRDRGREQYF
cdr3_nt: TGCGCCAGCAGCCAAGGCTACCGGGACAGGGGGAGGGAGCAGTACTTC
j_call: TRBJ2-7
clone_size: NA
v_call: TRBV4-1
d_call: TRBD1

cdr3_aa: CATSDFVQGNETQYF
cdr3_nt: TGTGCCACCAGTGATTTTGTCCAGGGGAACGAGACCCAGTACTTC
j_call: TRBJ2-5
clone_size: NA
v_call: TRBV24-1
d_call: NA

cdr3_aa: CASSPGLTRETQYF
cdr3_nt: TGTGCCAGCAGTCCAGGCCTGACCCGAGAGACCCAGTACTTC
j_call: TRBJ2-5
clone_size: NA
v_call: TRBV6-5
d_call: NA

cdr3_aa: CNVGSTDTQYF
cdr3_nt: TGCAACGTTGGGAGCACAGATACGCAGTATTTT
j_call: TRBJ2-3
clone_size: NA
v_call: TRBV29-1
d_call: NA

cdr3_aa: CSAPRSGTEAFF
cdr3_nt: TGCAGTGCCCCTAGGTCGGGGACTGAAGCTTTCTTT
j_call: TRBJ1-1
clone_size: NA
v_call: TRBV20-1
d_call: NA